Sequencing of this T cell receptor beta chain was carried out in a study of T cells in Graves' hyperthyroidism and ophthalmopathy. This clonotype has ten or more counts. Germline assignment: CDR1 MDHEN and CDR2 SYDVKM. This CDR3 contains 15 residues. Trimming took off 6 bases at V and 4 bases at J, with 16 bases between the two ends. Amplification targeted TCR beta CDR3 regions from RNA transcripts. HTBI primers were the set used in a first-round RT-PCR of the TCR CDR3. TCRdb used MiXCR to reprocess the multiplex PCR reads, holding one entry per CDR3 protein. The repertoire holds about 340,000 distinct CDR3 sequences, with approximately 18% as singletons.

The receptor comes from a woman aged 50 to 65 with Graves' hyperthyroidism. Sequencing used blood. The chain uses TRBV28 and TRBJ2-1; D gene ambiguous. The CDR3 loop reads CASRQGRTGYNEQFF. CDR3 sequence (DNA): TGTGCCAGCAGACAAGGCCGTACCGGGTACAATGAGCAGTTCTTC.